The 21 T cell receptor beta chains in this list originate from one sample, sequenced in a study of CD8+ T cells in alopecia areata. Described treatment: oral pan-JAK inhibitor, 5-10 mg twice daily. Sequencing used cDNA as its template, made by extracting RNA and reverse transcribing it. The protocol was immunoSEQ multiplex PCR, while the TCRdb copy is restricted to in-frame clones and leaves out a portion. The table records around 200,000 clones, roughly three fifths of them present only once. This specimen was CD8+ T cells sorted from blood, taken at week 24, from a patient treated with tofacitinib. These receptors were taken from a human donor with alopecia areata.

The chain employs TRBV15 and TRBJ2-1; TRBD2 aligns across 10 bases. V dropped 6 bases and J dropped 4; count of bases not matched to a gene: 12. Germline V CDR1 and CDR2: LNHNV, YYDKDF (reference sequence). The CDR3 contains 17 residues. The chain's CDR3 is CATRLRVAGGRYNEQFF. DNA for the CDR3: TGTGCCACCAGACTGAGAGTAGCGGGGGGTCGGTACAATGAGCAGTTCTTC.

The CDR3 sequence is CASSLTGATEAFF. CDR3 coding DNA: TGTGCCAGCAGCTTAACAGGGGCCACTGAAGCTTTCTTT. The V and J genes are TRBV13 and TRBJ1-1, with 7 bases that match TRBD1. V dropped 2 bases and J dropped 4; count of bases not matched to a gene: 1. CDR1 is PRHDT and CDR2 is FYEKMQ in the germline V gene (reference sequence). CDR3 length: 13 amino acids.

The CDR3 is CASSPRPGLAEKYQETQYF. For the CDR3, the DNA is TGTGCCAGCTCACCACGACCGGGACTAGCGGAGAAGTACCAAGAGACCCAGTACTTC. The chain carries TRBV18 and TRBJ2-5; 11 bases map to TRBD2. Germline V CDR1 and CDR2: KGHSH, LQKENI. V was clipped by 1 base and J by 0 bases; unmatched bases: 10. This CDR3 region has 19 residues.

V is TRBV7-9 and J is TRBJ1-1; no reliable D call. Germline V gene data show CDR1 as SEHNR and CDR2 as FQNEAQ (reference sequence). Trimming removed 5 bases from V and 6 bases from J, with 7 bases in between. This CDR3 contains 11 residues. The chain's CDR3 is CASSPASEAFF. CDR3 coding DNA: TGTGCCAGCAGCCCAGCGTCTGAAGCTTTCTTT. The whole variable domain, remainder taken from reference TRBV7-9 and TRBJ1-1, is DTGVSQNPRHKITKRGQNVTFRCDPISEHNRLYWYRQTLGQGPEFLTYFQNEAQLEKSRLLSDRFSAERPKGSFSTLEIQRTEQGDSAMYLCASSPASEAFFGQGTRLTVV.

J is TRBJ2-5 and V is TRBV7-6; the D is unclear. This CDR3 is 12 amino acids long. V lost 4 bases and J lost 3, with 6 bases in between. Per the germline V gene, CDR1 is SGHVS and CDR2 is FNYEAQ. CDR3 nucleotides: TGTGCCAGCAGCTCCTCCAAAGAGACCCAGTACTTC. Its translation is CASSSSKETQYF.

The chain carries TRBV19 and TRBJ2-5; 10 positions match TRBD2. This CDR3 contains 15 residues. Germline V gene data show CDR1 as LNHDA and CDR2 as SQIVND (reference sequence). The junction had 3 bases not matched to a gene; V was cut back by 3 bases and J by 2 bases. The CDR3 spells CASSIGLAAQETQYF. CDR3 nucleotides: TGTGCCAGTAGTATCGGACTAGCGGCACAAGAGACCCAGTACTTC.

The J gene is TRBJ1-1, the V gene TRBV14; no firm D call. Germline CDR1 and CDR2: SGHDN and FVKESK. CDR3 size: 14 residues. Trimming cost V 0 bases and J 1 base, with 6 bases left between them. CDR3 DNA: TGTGCCAGCAGCCAAGATCCTGGGAACACTGAAGCTTTCTTT. Encoded protein: CASSQDPGNTEAFF.

V and J are TRBV9 and TRBJ1-1; maybe TRBD1 (5 bases). Looked up from germline, CDR1 is SGDLS and CDR2 is YYNGEE. The CDR3 extends over 14 amino acids. V lost 0 bases to trimming and J lost 6 bases, with 12 bases between them. This chain's CDR3 is CASSVGGSVPEAFF. The CDR3 DNA reads TGTGCCAGCAGCGTAGGGGGGAGTGTCCCTGAAGCTTTCTTT.

V usage is TRBV10-3 and J usage is TRBJ1-2; perhaps TRBD1 as D (6 bases). The CDR3 runs to 15 residues. Germline V gene sequence: CDR1 ENHRY, CDR2 SYGVKD. The ends were cut back, 2 bases at V and 7 bases at J, with 17 bases in the middle. As DNA, the CDR3 is TGTGCCATCAGTGAGGGATCGCGGAGGGGGTTTGGCTACACCTTC. Encoded protein: CAISEGSRRGFGYTF.

V gene TRBV6-5 combines with J gene TRBJ2-5; tentatively, D is TRBD1 (7 bases). Germline CDR1 is MNHEY and CDR2 is SVGAGI. This CDR3 region has 12 residues. The V gene lost 5 bases and the J gene lost 5 bases, with 9 bases spanning the gap. This CDR3 is CASSPGGETQYF. The CDR3 DNA is TGTGCCAGCAGTCCAGGGGGGGAGACCCAGTACTTC.

The chain employs TRBV29-1 and TRBJ2-7; 8 bases match TRBD1. The CDR3 is made up of 14 amino acids. Germline V CDR1 and CDR2: SQVTM, ANQGSEA. J lost 4 bases, V lost 6 bases, and 11 bases had no gene match. CDR3 in amino acids: CSVDGQGRGYEQYF. As DNA, the CDR3 is TGCAGCGTCGACGGACAGGGAAGGGGGTACGAGCAGTACTTC.

The chain is built from TRBV6-6 and TRBJ2-6; D is unclear. The CDR3 sequence is 14 residues long. CDR1 is MNHNY, CDR2 SVGAGI, per germline (reference sequence). Trimming removed 10 bases from V and 0 bases from J, with 10 bases in between. The CDR3 nucleotides read TGTGCCATATCCAGGCTCTCTGGGGCCAACGTCCTGACTTTC. This encodes CAISRLSGANVLTF.

The genes are TRBV6-5 and TRBJ1-1, with D uncertain. V lost 6 bases and J lost 0, with 8 bases in between. This CDR3 spans 13 amino acids. The germline CDR1 and CDR2 sequences are MNHEY and SVGAGI. The DNA for the CDR3 is TGTGCCAGCAGAATAGACCTGAACACTGAAGCTTTCTTT. Amino acid sequence: CASRIDLNTEAFF.

This clone occurred once. The chain joins TRBV10-3 to TRBJ1-2, with a tentative D call TRBD1 (5 bases). The CDR3 is 15 residues long. V was pared by 7 bases and J by 3 bases, with 18 bases between. Germline V gives CDR1 ENHRY, CDR2 SYGVKD. The CDR3 bases are TGTGCCATCACAAAGGTCCATACAGGTTACTATGGCTACACCTTC. Amino acids: CAITKVHTGYYGYTF.

With regard to this clone: Other DNA sequences within the sample encode an identical CDR3. The genes are TRBV5-1 and TRBJ2-7; D call uncertain. CDR3 size: 12 residues. V was pared by 0 bases and J by 2 bases, with 3 bases between. CDR1 SGHRS and CDR2 YFSETQ come from the germline V gene. In DNA form, the CDR3 reads TGCGCCAGCAGCTTGGGCGCCTACGAGCAGTACTTC. Encoded protein: CASSLGAYEQYF.

The sample holds one count of this clone. The chain couples TRBV7-9 to TRBJ1-2; unclear D gene. V lost 5 bases, J lost 7 bases, and 14 bases lay in between. CDR1 is SEHNR, CDR2 FQNEAQ, per germline (reference sequence). The CDR3 is made up of 13 amino acids. The CDR3 is CASSEGLMSGYTF. The CDR3, as DNA: TGTGCCAGCAGCGAGGGTCTCATGAGTGGCTACACCTTC.

On this clone: Different DNA sequences within this sample yield the same CDR3. V usage is TRBV4-1 and J usage is TRBJ2-7, with 9 bases matching TRBD2. From germline, CDR1 is MGHRA and CDR2 YSYEKL. J was trimmed by 4 bases and V by 3 bases; bases with no gene match: 4. CDR3 length: 14 amino acids. The CDR3: CASSQEGLAYEQYF. The CDR3 bases are TGCGCCAGCAGCCAGGAGGGACTAGCTTACGAGCAGTACTTC.

The chain has TRBV29-1 and TRBJ2-5; 11 nucleotides line up with TRBD1. CDR3 length: 18 residues. The trim removed 0 bases at V and 5 bases at J, leaving 14 bases unmatched. Germline values: CDR1 SQVTM, CDR2 ANQGSEA. CDR3 DNA sequence: TGCAGCGTTGAAGAATATGGCGGCTACGGGACAGGGGGTGAGACCCAGTACTTC. Amino acids: CSVEEYGGYGTGGETQYF.

This clone has a handful of counts. The V gene is TRBV6-6, the J gene TRBJ2-3; 8 bases fit TRBD2. Germline-derived CDR1 and CDR2 are MNHNY and SVGAGI (reference sequence). V shed 8 bases and J 3 bases; nucleotides not matched to a gene: 10. The CDR3 has 15 residues. The CDR3 protein is CASGKAGALTDTQYF. CDR3 sequence (DNA): TGTGCCAGCGGTAAAGCGGGGGCCCTTACAGATACGCAGTATTTT.

J is TRBJ1-2 and V is TRBV7-8, with D perhaps TRBD1 (6 bases). CDR1 and CDR2 (germline): SGHVS, FQNEAQ. The CDR3 has 13 residues. The V end lost 6 bases, the J end lost 6 bases, and 14 bases lay between the germline ends. CDR3 nucleotides: TGTGCCAGCAGGCTATCCAGGGGAGATGGCTACACCTTC. Its translation is CASRLSRGDGYTF.

The rearrangement joins TRBV2 to TRBJ2-1; D possibly corresponds to TRBD2 (5 bases). Per germline, CDR1 SNHLY and CDR2 FYNNEI. The V gene lost 4 bases and the J gene lost 0 bases, with 7 bases spanning the gap. CDR3 length: 14 residues. As DNA, the CDR3 is TGTGCCAGCAGTGGGACTCCCTCCTACAATGAGCAGTTCTTC. The encoded protein is CASSGTPSYNEQFF.